A single sample is the source of the 25 T cell receptor beta chains below, sequenced in a study of breast tumors, draining lymph nodes, adjacent tissues (dated by TCRdb to 2016 to 2017). The library relied on multiplex PCR. The listed sequencing device is Illumina HiSeq 2000. In-frame beta chains were kept once TCRdb had trimmed the public reads at Q25 with fastp and called clones with MiXCR. Rows with one shared CDR3 protein collapse into an entry with the most common genes and DNA. This sample gives about 100,000 distinct CDR3 sequences in total; roughly 20% of them show up just once. The top ten constitute approximately 1.3% of the sample. Lymph node samples came from the axillary draining lymph nodes of breast cancer patients. The sample was axillary lymph node tissue. The receptors stem from a female donor with breast cancer. Some clones in this sample may be carry-over from other donors' samples.

This clonotype was observed at least ten times. The chain has TRBV5-1 and TRBJ1-2; 8 positions match TRBD1. J gave up 5 bases and V 4 bases, and 7 bases lay outside the gene matches. The CDR3 loop spans 14 amino acids. CDR1 and CDR2 from the germline V gene are SGHRS and YFSETQ. The CDR3: CASSSLTGGYGYTF. For the CDR3, the DNA is TGCGCCAGCAGCAGCCTAACAGGGGGTTATGGCTACACCTTC.

The chain joins TRBV7-8 to TRBJ2-2, with 7 positions matching TRBD1. The junction had 11 bases not matched to a gene; V was cut back by 4 bases and J by 6 bases. Germline CDR1 SGHVS, CDR2 FQNEAQ. CDR3 size: 16 residues. CDR3 coding DNA: TGTGCCAGCAGCTCTAGACAGGGTAGAGTTCCCGGGGAGCTGTTTTTT. Protein sequence: CASSSRQGRVPGELFF.

In its sample, this clonotype was seen many times. The chain employs TRBV30 and TRBJ1-5, with TRBD1 as a possible D gene (6 bases). Germline assignment: CDR1 GTSNPN and CDR2 SVGIG (reference sequence). Trimming shortened V by 4 bases and J by 3 bases, and 13 bases separated the two germline ends. This CDR3 is 14 amino acids long. This chain's CDR3 is CAWKGQSINQPQHF. The DNA for the CDR3 is TGTGCCTGGAAGGGACAATCGATCAATCAGCCCCAGCATTTT. Filled out from reference TRBV30 and TRBJ1-5, the complete variable domain reads SQTIHQWPATLVQPVGSPLSLECTVEGTSNPNLYWYRQAAGRGLQLLFYSVGIGQISSEVPQNLSASRPQDRQFILSSKKLLLSDSGFYLCAWKGQSINQPQHFGDGTRLSIL.

In its sample, this clonotype was seen once. The genes are TRBV18 and TRBJ2-1; 8 bases map to TRBD1. CDR1 is KGHSH, CDR2 LQKENI, per germline. CDR3 length: 16 residues. J lost 0 bases, V lost 4 bases, and 5 bases had no gene match. The CDR3 sequence is CASSLLQGDSYNEQFF. DNA for the CDR3: TGTGCCAGCTCACTACTACAGGGGGACTCCTACAATGAGCAGTTCTTC.

With respect to this clonotype: Just one base apart from a much larger clone, this may be a read error. The chain couples TRBV3-1 to TRBJ2-5; 8 bases agree with TRBD2. CDR1 and CDR2 (germline): LGHDT, YNNKEL (reference sequence). Trimming cost V 6 bases and J 1 base; bases outside gene matches: 10. This CDR3 has 16 residues. CDR3 in DNA: TGTGCCAGCAGGCGAGGGGCTAGCGGGCTCCAAGAGACCCAGTACTTC. Its protein product is CASRRGASGLQETQYF.

Only a few counts were recorded for this clonotype. Since a much larger clone is just one base distant, this may be a read error. J is TRBJ1-3 and V is TRBV28, with D uncertain. V was trimmed by 7 bases and J by 2 bases, leaving 3 bases between them. Germline-derived CDR1 and CDR2 are MDHEN and SYDVKM. The CDR3 runs 11 residues. CDR3 loop: CASMAGNTIYF. As DNA, the CDR3 is TGTGCCAGCATGGCTGGAAACACCATATATTTT.

This clonotype was counted at least ten times. The J gene is TRBJ2-5, the V gene TRBV18, with no clear D. Germline V gives CDR1 KGHSH, CDR2 LQKENI. Trimming pared 3 bases from V and 3 bases from J, leaving 8 bases between. This CDR3 is 13 amino acids long. The CDR3 DNA reads as TGTGCCAGCTCACCGACCGGAGAAGAGACCCAGTACTTC. Translating gives CASSPTGEETQYF.

This clonotype was found many times. This rearrangement joins TRBV7-8 to TRBJ1-6; TRBD1 matches 7 bases. In germline, CDR1 is SGHVS, CDR2 FQNEAQ. The CDR3 is 14 amino acids. The J segment lost 7 bases and the V segment lost 8 bases, leaving 8 bases of the junction unmatched. The CDR3 DNA sequence: TGTGCCAGCGGCAAGGGACAGACAAATTCACCCCTCCACTTT. Amino acids: CASGKGQTNSPLHF. Together with reference TRBV7-8 and TRBJ1-6, the CDR3 gives the full variable domain: GAGVSQSPRYKVAKRGQDVALRCDPISGHVSLFWYQQALGQGPEFLTYFQNEAQLDKSGLPSDRFFAERPEGSVSTLKIQRTQQEDSAVYLCASGKGQTNSPLHFGNGTRLTVT.

This clonotype appeared many times. The chain uses TRBV9 and TRBJ1-2; a weak D match, TRBD1 (5 bases). From germline, CDR1 is SGDLS and CDR2 YYNGEE. The V and J ends lost 0 bases and 3 bases respectively, with 15 bases between them. The CDR3 length is 16 residues. CDR3 nucleotide sequence: TGTGCCAGCAGCGTAGCACCCGCAGGGAGGGACTATGGCTACACCTTC. It translates to CASSVAPAGRDYGYTF.

This clonotype was detected ten times or more. The chain has TRBV20-1 and TRBJ2-5, with 7 bases lining up with TRBD1. The CDR3 is 14 residues long. V was pared by 2 bases and J by 2 bases, with 5 bases of the junction left unmatched. Looked up from germline, CDR1 is DFQATT and CDR2 is SNEGSKA (reference sequence). This CDR3 is CSARRPGQQETQYF. The CDR3 DNA follows: TGCAGTGCTAGACGGCCGGGACAGCAAGAGACCCAGTACTTC.

This clonotype was counted at least ten times. The chain joins TRBV10-3 to TRBJ1-2; 7 positions agree with TRBD1. The V and J ends lost 3 bases and 8 bases, in that order; junction bases with no gene match: 3. The CDR3 consists of 12 residues. Per germline, CDR1 ENHRY and CDR2 SYGVKD. CDR3 DNA: TGTGCCATCAGTGATACAGGGGTAGGCTACACCTTC. Protein product: CAISDTGVGYTF.

This clonotype was seen at least ten times. The CDR3 region has the DNA TGCGCCAGCAGCTTCGGACTAGCGGGGGGGCCTAGCACAGATACGCAGTATTTT. Its protein product is CASSFGLAGGPSTDTQYF. This chain uses TRBV5-1 with TRBJ2-3; 15 bases fit TRBD2. J gave up 0 bases and V 2 bases, and 4 bases lay outside the gene matches. This CDR3 spans 18 amino acids. The germline V gene has CDR1 SGHRS and CDR2 YFSETQ. The entire variable domain, with the rest obtained from reference TRBV5-1 and TRBJ2-3, is as follows: KAGVTQTPRYLIKTRGQQVTLSCSPISGHRSVSWYQQTPGQGLQFLFEYFSETQRNKGNFPGRFSGRQFSNSRSEMNVSTLELGDSALYLCASSFGLAGGPSTDTQYFGPGTRLTVL.

This sequence joins TRBV28 and TRBJ1-2; D is undetermined. Germline CDR1 reads MDHEN; CDR2 reads SYDVKM. The length of the CDR3 is 13 residues. V was clipped by 1 base and J by 4 bases, with 7 bases between them. The CDR3 sequence: CASSLLRFYGYTF. The CDR3 nucleotides are TGTGCCAGCAGTTTATTACGGTTCTATGGCTACACCTTC.

Judged by abundance, this clonotype is medium-sized (0.01 to 0.1%). Germline is not matched at one junction end, which may reflect a read error. The chain recombines TRBV5-8 with TRBJ1-2; the match to TRBD1 covers 8 bases. The CDR3 has 13 residues. CDR1 and CDR2 (germline): SGHTS, YDEGEE. The CDR3 region has the DNA TGTGCCAGCAGCTTGGTCCGCGACAGGGGTCCATCCTTC. Its translation: CASSLVRDRGPSF.

This clonotype has ten or more counts. The rearrangement joins TRBV4-1 to TRBJ2-6; D gene uncertain. From germline, CDR1 is MGHRA and CDR2 YSYEKL. This CDR3 is 17 amino acids long. The V end lost 0 bases, the J end lost 0 bases, and 9 bases lay between the germline ends. DNA of the CDR3: TGCGCCAGCAGCCAAGACGGCGCTAACTCTGGGGCCAACGTCCTGACTTTC. Residues: CASSQDGANSGANVLTF.

This clonotype appeared many times. The rearrangement uses TRBV2 and TRBJ1-2; unclear D gene. This CDR3 spans 12 amino acids. CDR1 and CDR2 (germline): SNHLY, FYNNEI. The germline V and J ends were trimmed by 2 bases and 3 bases, with 4 bases remaining between them. The CDR3 nucleotides are TGTGCCAGCAGTGAAAGGGACTATGGCTACACCTTC. It specifies CASSERDYGYTF.

This clonotype was detected ten times or more. The chain is built from TRBV19 and TRBJ2-2; D unresolved. The germline V gene has CDR1 LNHDA and CDR2 SQIVND (reference sequence). The germline V and J ends were trimmed by 9 bases and 4 bases, with 9 bases remaining between them. The CDR3 extends over 12 amino acids. The CDR3 DNA is TGTGCCAGCCGGACGGTCACCGGGGAGCTGTTTTTT. Its translation is CASRTVTGELFF.

The chain links TRBV6-4 to TRBJ1-4; TRBD1 might be the D (5 bases). V was clipped by 0 bases and J by 6 bases, with 17 bases between them. The CDR3 contains 17 residues. Germline V gene data show CDR1 as MRHNA and CDR2 as SNTAGT. The CDR3 region is CASSDSREGSHDEKLFF. The CDR3 DNA reads TGTGCCAGCAGTGACTCGAGGGAGGGGAGTCATGATGAAAAACTGTTTTTT.

V and J are TRBV6-2 or TRBV6-3 and TRBJ1-6; 9 bases are shared with TRBD1. The V and J ends lost 6 bases and 9 bases, in that order; junction bases with no gene match: 3. The germline gives CDR1 MNHEY, CDR2 SVGEGT. The CDR3 spans 13 residues. Here the CDR3 reads CASRDRGFSPLHF. In nucleotides, the CDR3 is TGTGCCAGCAGGGACAGGGGATTTTCACCCCTCCACTTT.

This clonotype was recorded at least ten times. The chain links TRBV9 to TRBJ2-6; D remains unclear. Trimming left V 0 bases short and J 0 bases short, with 4 bases between. This CDR3 spans 15 amino acids. In germline, CDR1 is SGDLS, CDR2 YYNGEE. CDR3 amino acids: CASSVVGSGANVLTF. The CDR3 DNA reads TGTGCCAGCAGCGTAGTTGGCTCTGGGGCCAACGTCCTGACTTTC.

This clonotype was seen ten or more times. One end of the junction is discordant with germline, which a read error may explain. The chain joins TRBV7-7 to TRBJ2-2; D remains unclear. Germline lookup yields CDR1 SSHAT and CDR2 FNYEAQ (reference sequence). There are 13 residues in the CDR3. The CDR3 bases are TGTGCTAGCAGCCTGAATATGGCCGGGGAGCTGTTTTTT. It encodes CASSLNMAGELFF.

This clonotype was counted at least ten times. V and J are TRBV20-1 and TRBJ2-1, with a possible D match to TRBD2 (6 bases). V was trimmed by 7 bases and J by 8 bases, leaving 27 bases between them. The CDR3 loop spans 16 amino acids. From germline, CDR1 is DFQATT and CDR2 SNEGSKA (reference sequence). CDR3 in amino acids: CSVIFIRRGLRDEQFF. The CDR3 DNA sequence: TGCAGTGTTATATTTATACGGCGGGGCCTAAGGGATGAGCAGTTCTTC.

CDR3 in amino acids: CASSEGPQGRINSPLHF. In DNA, the CDR3 is TGTGCCAGCAGTGAAGGACCACAAGGACGGATCAATTCACCCCTCCACTTT. The chain uses TRBV2 and TRBJ1-6; D is unclear. Looked up from germline, CDR1 is SNHLY and CDR2 is FYNNEI. CDR3 length: 17 amino acids. The V and J ends lost 1 base and 7 bases respectively, with 17 bases between them.

Points on this clonotype: A much larger clone lies one base from this, so it may be a read error. V and J are TRBV2 and TRBJ2-1, with D tentatively TRBD1 (6 bases). V was shortened by 6 bases and J by 0 bases, with 12 bases between the two germline ends. The CDR3 is 15 residues long. Germline loops: CDR1 SNHLY, CDR2 FYNNEI. The CDR3: CASRAEQGSYNEQFF. In nucleotides, the CDR3 is TGTGCCAGCAGAGCAGAACAGGGCTCCTACAATGAGCAGTTCTTC.

This clonotype appeared many times. CDR3 loop: CASSFGTIDNEQFF. The DNA for the CDR3 is TGTGCCAGCAGCTTCGGGACTATCGACAATGAGCAGTTCTTC. The chain uses TRBV7-9 and TRBJ2-1; 7 bases align to TRBD2. Germline CDR1 is SEHNR and CDR2 is FQNEAQ (reference sequence). V was pared by 3 bases and J by 5 bases, with 4 bases of the junction left unmatched. This CDR3 contains 14 residues.